This TCR beta chain was recovered during a study of liver allograft versus peripheral blood T cells. Study information: T cell receptor repertoires in transplanted livers were compared with those in recipients' peripheral blood.

The V gene lost 2 bases and the J gene lost 8 bases, with 15 bases spanning the gap. There are 14 residues in the CDR3. Germline V gene sequence: CDR1 MNHEY, CDR2 SVGAGI. Sample share makes this clonotype medium-sized. Its antigen is currently unknown. TCRdb recomputed calls from the reads with MiXCR, one row per CDR3 protein. Among 8,000 or so distinct CDR3 sequences, under 20% were seen once, and the ten largest hold approximately 4.3%. Findings and limits, study-wide: Liver allograft repertoires of T cell receptors reportedly diverged from peripheral blood repertoires.

The sequence was collected from a human patient who had a liver transplant. The graft donor may have contributed some T cells. The rearrangement joins TRBV6-5 to TRBJ1-2; weak D call: TRBD1 (6 bases). DNA of the CDR3: TGTGCCAGCAGTTACGCCGTGGGGGGGCAGGGCTACACCTTC. This sequence encodes CASSYAVGGQGYTF.